These 2 T cell receptor beta chains were all obtained from the same sample, sequenced in a study of regulatory T cells in long-lasting Graves disease. Arm-PCR of CDR3 regions and iRepertoire HTBI primers were the basis on which TCR beta libraries were built. TCRdb reprocessed the multiplex PCR reads via MiXCR and lists one record per CDR3 protein. Of about half a million distinct CDR3 sequences in the sample, around 12% are singletons; the top ten hold roughly 8.9%. The time point: newly diagnosed GD, antithyroid drugs for less than 3 months. The TCR library was made from RNA extracted from PBMCs. These data also featured in a second study, about T cells in Graves' hyperthyroidism and ophthalmopathy.

The sequences come from peripheral blood mononuclear cells (PBMCs), collected at new diagnosis, from a patient treated with antithyroid drugs. Receptor source: a woman under 40 with Graves disease.

This sequence joins TRBV10-2 and TRBJ2-4; D not certain. V was cut by 0 bases and J by 0 bases, with 12 bases left in between. The CDR3 consists of 17 residues. CDR1 WSHSY and CDR2 SAAADI come from the germline V gene. CDR3 DNA: TGCGCCAGCAGTGAGTCGATTATAAGCCTAGCCAAAAACATTCAGTACTTC. Protein sequence: CASSESIISLAKNIQYF.

This clonotype was picked up a small number of times. This rearrangement joins TRBV2 to TRBJ2-2; D is perhaps TRBD1 (6 bases). Germline V gene sequence: CDR1 SNHLY, CDR2 FYNNEI. This CDR3 has 11 amino acids. Trimming shortened V by 8 bases and J by 7 bases, and 8 bases separated the two germline ends. For the CDR3, the DNA is TGTGCCAGCCTACAGGGCGGGGAGCTGTTTTTT. It is translated as CASLQGGELFF. Together with reference TRBV2 and TRBJ2-2, the CDR3 gives the full variable domain: EPEVTQTPSHQVTQMGQEVILRCVPISNHLYFYWYRQILGQKVEFLVSFYNNEISEKSEIFDDQFSVERPDGSNFTLKIRSTKLEDSAMYFCASLQGGELFFGEGSRLTVL.